The 21 T cell receptor beta chains presented below share a single source sample, sequenced in a study of blood T cell repertoires in COVID-19 (TCRdb year 2020). The library was generated by the immunoSEQ multiplex PCR assay. What TCRdb holds here is the immuneACCESS table cut down to in-frame rearrangements. Part of the clones is not present; checked against another copy, under half of the missing clones reflect an unresolved V gene, and the others are unexplained. This sample comprises a few hundred thousand clones, more than 70% of them detected only once. The top ten clonotypes cover about 1.2% of the sample. What was sequenced was PBMCs or T cells enriched from blood (not recorded which). The receptors were gathered from a woman between 18 and 29 years old who had recovered from COVID-19.

The V gene is TRBV30, the J gene TRBJ1-2; no clear D. The CDR3 loop spans 12 amino acids. V was trimmed by 0 bases and J by 8 bases, leaving 10 bases between them. Per germline, CDR1 GTSNPN and CDR2 SVGIG (reference sequence). This CDR3 is CAWSVNLSGYTF. The CDR3 nucleotides are TGTGCCTGGAGTGTAAATCTGAGCGGCTACACCTTC.

Details on this clone: Additional DNA sequences in this sample encode the identical CDR3. The chain links TRBV24-1 to TRBJ1-5; 10 bases agree with TRBD1. Looked up from germline, CDR1 is KGHDR and CDR2 is SFDVKD. CDR3 length equals 16 residues. The V segment lost 3 bases and the J segment 6 bases; nucleotides outside the gene matches: 7. The CDR3 region is CATSDEDRGDGQPQHF. For the CDR3, the DNA is TGTGCCACCAGTGATGAGGACAGGGGGGACGGTCAGCCCCAGCATTTT.

In its sample, this clone was seen once. The chain has TRBV5-8 and TRBJ2-4; perhaps TRBD1 as D (6 bases). The V and J ends lost 1 base and 2 bases respectively, with 10 bases between them. Germline V lookup: CDR1 SGHTS, CDR2 YDEGEE. This CDR3 spans 15 amino acids. CDR3 DNA sequence: TGTGCCAGCAGCTTGACAGGGAAAACCAAAAACATTCAGTACTTC. This gives the protein CASSLTGKTKNIQYF.

The CDR3 nucleotides read TGTGCCAGCAGCGGAAGCTCCACAGTAGCTGGAAACACCATATATTTT. Translation: CASSGSSTVAGNTIYF. The rearrangement uses TRBV7-2 and TRBJ1-3; D unclear. The CDR3 runs 16 residues. V lost 5 bases to trimming and J lost 2 bases, with 16 bases between them. Looked up from germline, CDR1 is SGHTA and CDR2 is FQGNSA.

The gene calls are TRBV6-4 and TRBJ2-3, with D uncertain. Trimming pared 4 bases from V and 1 base from J, leaving 6 bases between. The CDR3 length is 13 residues. Germline CDR1 and CDR2: MRHNA and SNTAGT. The CDR3 coding sequence is TGTGCCAGCAGTGTTGGCCGCACAGATACGCAGTATTTT. The encoded protein is CASSVGRTDTQYF.

The chain couples TRBV5-5 to TRBJ1-5; tentative D call: TRBD1 (5 bases). The V gene's germline CDR1 is SGHKS and CDR2 YYEKEE (reference sequence). The CDR3 loop spans 15 amino acids. The V end was cut by 4 bases, the J end by 3 bases, with 14 bases between. CDR3 DNA sequence: TGTGCCAGCAGCCCTCAGGACAATTTCAATCAGCCCCAGCATTTT. Encoded protein: CASSPQDNFNQPQHF.

The chain has TRBV3-1 (or the pseudogene TRBV3-2) and TRBJ1-2; the D gene is possibly TRBD1 (6 bases). The CDR3 spans 16 residues. Germline-derived CDR1 and CDR2 are LGHDT and YNNKEL (reference sequence). Trimming took 6 bases from V and 2 from J, leaving 19 bases between them. DNA for the CDR3: TGTGCCAGCAGTCTAACCGATATTGACAGGAACTATGGCTACACCTTC. This encodes CASSLTDIDRNYGYTF.

This chain uses TRBV5-6 with TRBJ2-7; a possible D gene is TRBD2 (5 bases). This CDR3 region has 14 residues. V was cut by 4 bases and J by 3 bases, with 14 bases left in between. Germline assignment: CDR1 SGHDT and CDR2 YYEEEE. The CDR3 DNA follows: TGTGCCAGCAGCGCGCCTATCCGGGGCTACGAGCAGTACTTC. This gives the protein CASSAPIRGYEQYF.

The chain combines TRBV27 with TRBJ2-4, with 10 bases that match TRBD1. Trimming removed 4 bases from V and 0 bases from J; junction bases left unmatched: 3. The CDR3 length is 16 residues. Germline assignment: CDR1 MNHEY and CDR2 SMNVEV (reference sequence). The CDR3 DNA is TGTGCCAGCAGTTGGACAGGGGGGATAGCCAAAAACATTCAGTACTTC. This translates into CASSWTGGIAKNIQYF.

This chain uses TRBV3-1 (or the pseudogene TRBV3-2) with TRBJ2-5; 7 bases are shared with TRBD2. CDR1 is LGHDT, CDR2 YNNKEL, per germline (reference sequence). With V trimmed by 3 bases and J by 5 bases, 3 bases remained unmatched. This CDR3 spans 13 amino acids. This chain's CDR3 is CASSQGGVETQYF. The CDR3 nucleotides are TGTGCCAGCAGCCAGGGAGGGGTCGAGACCCAGTACTTC.

The V gene is TRBV3-1 (or the pseudogene TRBV3-2), the J gene TRBJ2-2; TRBD2 aligns across 8 bases. The V and J ends lost 4 bases and 1 base, in that order; junction bases with no gene match: 5. The CDR3 is made up of 16 amino acids. The germline CDR1 and CDR2 sequences are LGHDT and YNNKEL (reference sequence). Here the CDR3 DNA reads TGTGCCAGCAGCCGCGGGGCGGGGGGGAACACCGGGGAGCTGTTTTTT. Protein sequence: CASSRGAGGNTGELFF.

The chain recombines TRBV2 with TRBJ2-1; TRBD2 agrees at 10 bases. The CDR3 has 16 amino acids. Trimming took 2 bases from V and 5 from J; bases not matched to a gene: 6. Germline loops: CDR1 SNHLY, CDR2 FYNNEI. The CDR3 reads CASSESRLAGDNEQFF. The CDR3 DNA sequence: TGTGCCAGCAGTGAATCCCGCCTAGCGGGGGACAATGAGCAGTTCTTC.

The chain employs TRBV5-1 and TRBJ2-5; the match to TRBD1 covers 7 bases. The CDR3 contains 14 residues. Losses at the gene ends were 4 bases for V and 2 bases for J; bases not matched to a gene: 5. Per the germline V gene, CDR1 is SGHRS and CDR2 is YFSETQ. CDR3 in DNA: TGCGCCAGCAGCCTGAGGGGGCAACAAGAGACCCAGTACTTC. This encodes CASSLRGQQETQYF.

This chain uses TRBV5-1 with TRBJ1-2; D not certain. Germline loops: CDR1 SGHRS, CDR2 YFSETQ. V was clipped by 5 bases and J by 1 base, with 9 bases between them. The CDR3 runs 13 residues. DNA of the CDR3: TGCGCCAGCAGTGGCAGCGTTAACTATGGCTACACCTTC. This encodes CASSGSVNYGYTF.

V is TRBV5-1 and J is TRBJ1-2, with D possibly TRBD1 on 5 matching bases. This CDR3 contains 14 residues. Germline loops: CDR1 SGHRS, CDR2 YFSETQ. V was trimmed by 4 bases and J by 2 bases, leaving 12 bases between them. CDR3 DNA: TGCGCCAGCAGCCTCACCCAGGGAAACTATGGCTACACCTTC. As protein: CASSLTQGNYGYTF.

This rearrangement joins TRBV24-1 to TRBJ1-1; 7 bases are shared with TRBD1. The CDR3 extends over 15 amino acids. V shed 4 bases and J 1 base; nucleotides not matched to a gene: 5. Germline loops: CDR1 KGHDR, CDR2 SFDVKD. CDR3 in amino acids: CATSDPTGPNTEAFF. DNA of the CDR3: TGTGCCACCAGTGACCCGACAGGGCCGAACACTGAAGCTTTCTTT.

The chain employs TRBV7-2 and TRBJ1-3, with D perhaps TRBD1 (5 bases). This CDR3 region has 17 residues. Between the trimmed V and J ends, which lost 4 bases and 0 bases, there was a span of 16 bases. Germline V gene sequence: CDR1 SGHTA, CDR2 FQGNSA. CDR3 sequence reads: CASSSGFGGGSGNTIYF. The CDR3 coding sequence is TGTGCCAGCAGCTCAGGCTTCGGGGGTGGCTCTGGAAACACCATATATTTT. Supplemented by reference TRBV7-2 and TRBJ1-3, the full variable domain reads GAGVSQSPSNKVTEKGKDVELRCDPISGHTALYWYRQSLGQGLEFLIYFQGNSAPDKSGLPSDRFSAERTGGSVSTLTIQRTQQEDSAVYLCASSSGFGGGSGNTIYFGEGSWLTVV.

V and J are TRBV6-2 or TRBV6-3 and TRBJ2-5; D is ambiguous. This CDR3 has 13 amino acids. CDR1 MNHEY and CDR2 SVGEGT come from the germline V gene. Trimming took off 6 bases at V and 5 bases at J, with 13 bases between the two ends. In DNA, the CDR3 is TGTGCCAGCAGCCTTCGATATCGGGAGACCCAGTACTTC. Its protein product is CASSLRYRETQYF.

The chain carries TRBV12-3 or TRBV12-4 and TRBJ1-5; D is undetermined. This CDR3 is 12 amino acids long. V was clipped by 1 base and J by 6 bases, with 4 bases between them. Here the CDR3 reads CASSLGSQPQHF. CDR3 in DNA: TGTGCCAGCAGTTTAGGGAGTCAGCCCCAGCATTTT.

This chain joins TRBV9 and TRBJ2-7; TRBD1 might be the D (5 bases). There are 15 residues in the CDR3. V was pared by 0 bases and J by 0 bases, with 10 bases between. Germline V gives CDR1 SGDLS, CDR2 YYNGEE. The CDR3 nucleotides read TGTGCCAGCAGCGTAGGACAGATCACCTCCTACGAGCAGTACTTC. Translated: CASSVGQITSYEQYF. Full variable domain (outside the CDR3, taken from reference TRBV9 and TRBJ2-7): DSGVTQTPKHLITATGQRVTLRCSPRSGDLSVYWYQQSLDQGLQFLIQYYNGEERAKGNILERFSAQQFPDLHSELNLSSLELGDSALYFCASSVGQITSYEQYFGPGTRLTVT.

This clone was found a few times. J is TRBJ2-2 and V is TRBV6-5; D is perhaps TRBD2 (6 bases). Trimming took off 6 bases at V and 2 bases at J, with 13 bases between the two ends. This CDR3 has 15 residues. Per germline, CDR1 MNHEY and CDR2 SVGAGI. Here the CDR3 reads CASSGGAANTGELFF. The DNA for the CDR3 is TGTGCCAGCAGCGGAGGGGCAGCTAACACCGGGGAGCTGTTTTTT.